The rows below give T cell receptor beta chains drawn from one sample of a study of shared clonotypes between healthy human individuals. Sequencing was performed with immunoSEQ multiplex PCR; in TCRdb, only in-frame clones are kept and a portion is missing. The table records around 2,000,000 clones, roughly 96% of them present only once. Sequencing was done on a sample of naive CD4+ T cells sorted from blood. The receptors were gathered from a man between 18 and 29 years old in good health. CDR3s include the opening cysteine and the closing phenylalanine or tryptophan. The D gene is left open where the match is weak. Size tells how often a clone was seen (once, few, many) or the class of an expanded clone, and some rows leave it out.

NA,TRBJ2-7,NA,TRBV7-2,12,TGTGCCAGCAGCTCTGGACTGGAAACACAGTACTTC,CASSSGLETQYF
NA,TRBJ1-1,TRBD1,TRBV27,13,TGTGCCAGCAGCGACGGACAGGGAACAGAAGCTTTCTTT,CASSDGQGTEAFF
NA,TRBJ1-1,NA,TRBV10-2,16,TGCGCCGCCCTTGGGGGGGCAACCCTGGGGAACACTGAAGCTTTCTTT,CAALGGATLGNTEAFF
NA,TRBJ2-7,TRBD1,TRBV6-5,13,TGTGCCAGCAGCCCGGACAGGAATTACGAGCAGTACTTC,CASSPDRNYEQYF
NA,TRBJ1-4,NA,TRBV7-2,14,TGTGCCAGCAGCTTAGCCCGTCCCTTCGGGGAACTGTTTTTT,CASSLARPFGELFF
NA,TRBJ1-1,NA,TRBV4-3,13,TGCGCCAGCAGCCAAGGCAGACTATTTGAAGCTTTCTTT,CASSQGRLFEAFF
NA,TRBJ1-1,NA,TRBV4-2,14,TGTGCCAGCAGCCCTGGCTCGGGGGGTGCTGAAGCTTTCTTT,CASSPGSGGAEAFF
NA,TRBJ1-2,TRBD1,TRBV5-6,13,TGTGCCAGCAGCTTGTCAGGGGGGTATGGCTACACCTTC,CASSLSGGYGYTF
NA,TRBJ2-5,NA,TRBV4-1,13,TGCGCCAGCAGCCTCGGGGTTCGAGAGACCCAGTACTTC,CASSLGVRETQYF
NA,TRBJ1-6,NA,TRBV27,18,TGTGCCAGCAGTTCGGGGCCCGGGGGGCTGATCTATAATTCACCCCTCCACTTT,CASSSGPGGLIYNSPLHF
NA,TRBJ2-3,TRBD1,TRBV6-5,14,TGTGCCAGCAGTTACAGGACAGGGTGGAATACGCAGTATTTT,CASSYRTGWNTQYF
NA,TRBJ2-1,NA,TRBV18,13,TGTGCCAGCTCACTCTCCAGGCAGAAAGAGCAGTTCTTC,CASSLSRQKEQFF
NA,TRBJ1-4,NA,TRBV5-4,16,TGTGCCAGCAGCTTACGCCGGACAGCGGCTAATGAAAAACTGTTTTTT,CASSLRRTAANEKLFF
NA,TRBJ1-3,NA,TRBV18,15,TGTGCCAGCTCACCAGATTTGACTTCTGGCAACACCATATATTTT,CASSPDLTSGNTIYF
NA,TRBJ2-1,NA,TRBV2,14,TGTGCCAGCAGGCGGGGGCCAACGTACAATGAGCAGTTCTTC,CASRRGPTYNEQFF
NA,TRBJ1-1,NA,TRBV20-1,9,TGCAGTGTCCCCGGGACTGCTTTCTTT,CSVPGTAFF
NA,TRBJ2-2,NA,TRBV27,13,TGTGCCAGCAGTTTAGAATGGACCGGGGAGCTGTTTTTT,CASSLEWTGELFF
NA,TRBJ1-6,TRBD1,TRBV25-1,14,TGTGCCAGCAGTGTGGGGACAGACAATTCACCCCTCCACTTT,CASSVGTDNSPLHF
NA,TRBJ1-2,TRBD1,TRBV28,15,TGTGCCAGCAGTTTGGTGGGACAGGGGGCGCTTGGCTACACCTTC,CASSLVGQGALGYTF
NA,TRBJ2-2,NA,TRBV15,17,TGTGCCACCAGCAGAGGTACAGCGCCTTCGAACACCGGGGAGCTGTTTTTT,CATSRGTAPSNTGELFF
NA,TRBJ1-2,NA,TRBV10-3,13,TGTGCCATCAGTGGAACAGAAAACTATGGCTACACCTTC,CAISGTENYGYTF
NA,TRBJ2-7,NA,TRBV5-6,15,TGTGCCAGCAGCTCGCGGGGGAGGGGGCTCTACGAGCAGTACTTC,CASSSRGRGLYEQYF
NA,TRBJ1-5,NA,TRBV4-1,16,TGCGCCAGCAGCCAAGAGGCGGGAAGTTCCTATCAGCCCCAGCATTTT,CASSQEAGSSYQPQHF
NA,TRBJ2-5,NA,TRBV4-3,16,TGCGCCAGCAGCCAAGAGATAAGCTGGCTGGGGGAGACCCAGTACTTC,CASSQEISWLGETQYF
once,TRBJ2-7,TRBD1,TRBV6-1,14,TGTGCCAGCAGTGATGTGGACAGGCCCCACGAGCAGTACTTC,CASSDVDRPHEQYF
NA,TRBJ2-1,NA,TRBV7-8,12,TGTGCCAGCAGCCCTGAGAAAGGTGAGCAGTTCTTC,CASSPEKGEQFF
NA,TRBJ1-2,NA,TRBV2,14,TGTGCCAGCAGTGGGGACGGACCGAGGGATGGCTACACCTTC,CASSGDGPRDGYTF
NA,TRBJ2-6,NA,TRBV7-9,17,TGTGCCAGCAGCTTAGCGGGGGGGCCCTCTGGGGCCAACGTCCTGACTTTC,CASSLAGGPSGANVLTF
NA,TRBJ2-5,TRBD1,TRBV7-9,15,TGTGCCAGCAGCCCCGGGACAGGGGACGTCGAGACCCAGTACTTC,CASSPGTGDVETQYF
NA,TRBJ2-3,TRBD2,TRBV6-5,15,TGTGCCAGCAGGCTCGGTAGCGGGAGGACAGATACGCAGTATTTT,CASRLGSGRTDTQYF
NA,TRBJ2-7,TRBD2,TRBV4-3,19,TGCGCCAGCAGCCCAAAGAGGACTAGCGGGAACCTTGACATTTACGAGCAGTACTTC,CASSPKRTSGNLDIYEQYF
NA,TRBJ1-1,NA,TRBV6-5,13,TGTGCCAGCAGCGGGTGGGGGGCCGATGAAGCTTTCTTT,CASSGWGADEAFF
NA,TRBJ1-5,NA,TRBV5-6,15,TGTGCCAGCAGCTTGCGGCGGATTAGCAATCAGCCCCAGCATTTT,CASSLRRISNQPQHF
once,TRBJ1-5,NA,TRBV6-6,16,TGTGCCAGCACTCCCCATCCACGGTCTGTAATGAAGCCCCAGCATTTT,CASTPHPRSVMKPQHF
NA,TRBJ2-7,NA,TRBV6-6,11,TGTGCCACCTGGGACTTCGACGAGCAGTACTTC,CATWDFDEQYF
NA,TRBJ1-3,NA,TRBV5-1,14,TGCGCCAGCAGCTTAGGAGGGGTATTGGACACCATATATTTT,CASSLGGVLDTIYF
NA,TRBJ2-2,TRBD1,TRBV7-2,18,TGTGCCAGCAGCAAAGGTCCCGGGACAGGGTATGGTACCGGGGAGCTGTTTTTT,CASSKGPGTGYGTGELFF
NA,TRBJ1-1,TRBD1,TRBV4-1,14,TGCGCCAGCAGCCAAGAATACACAGGGGCTGAAGCTTTCTTT,CASSQEYTGAEAFF
NA,TRBJ2-1,NA,TRBV9,15,TGTGCCAGCAGCGTACGGGACTTCCCCCACAATGAGCAGTTCTTC,CASSVRDFPHNEQFF
NA,TRBJ2-7,NA,TRBV21-1,14,TGTGAAGCAAGTTTCTGGACAACCCCCTACGAGCAGTACTTC,CEASFWTTPYEQYF
NA,TRBJ2-5,NA,TRBV28,16,TGTGCCAGCAGTTTAGGGGACGGGGGCTCCCAAGAGACCCAGTACTTC,CASSLGDGGSQETQYF
NA,TRBJ2-3,NA,TRBV30,15,TGTGCCTGGAGTGTAGTTGCAGCCAGCACAGATACGCAGTATTTT,CAWSVVAASTDTQYF
once,TRBJ2-5,TRBD1,TRBV10-2,13,TGCGCCAGCAGGACAGGGAACATGGAGACCCAGTACTTC,CASRTGNMETQYF
NA,TRBJ1-1,NA,TRBV5-1,17,TGCGCCAGCAGCTTGGGGGCCTTCCGGGGGCCGTACACTGAAGCTTTCTTT,CASSLGAFRGPYTEAFF
NA,TRBJ2-3,NA,TRBV5-4,15,TGTGCCAGCAGCTTGGATCTAGCGAGCACAGATACGCAGTATTTT,CASSLDLASTDTQYF
NA,TRBJ2-1,TRBD1,TRBV4-1,15,TGCGCCAGCAGCCGCGGGACAGGGGGCACGAATGAGCAGTTCTTC,CASSRGTGGTNEQFF
NA,TRBJ2-1,NA,TRBV18,12,TGTGCCAGCTCACCGTCTTACAATGAGCAGTTCTTC,CASSPSYNEQFF
NA,TRBJ2-1,NA,TRBV5-4,15,TGTGCCAGCAGCTTGGATCCCAGCTCCTACAATGAGCAGTTCTTC,CASSLDPSSYNEQFF
NA,TRBJ2-7,TRBD2,TRBV30,16,TGTGCCTGGAGTGGGGCTAGCGGGGCAACCGTCTACGAGCAGTACTTC,CAWSGASGATVYEQYF
NA,TRBJ1-1,NA,TRBV19,13,TGTGCCAGTAGTATCCCAGGGAGGTCTGAAGCTTTCTTT,CASSIPGRSEAFF
NA,TRBJ1-1,NA,TRBV15,13,TGTGCCACCAGCAGAGATCTTCCCACTGAAGCTTTCTTT,CATSRDLPTEAFF